The 13 T cell receptor beta chains reported below all come from one sample, sequenced in a study of CD8 T cell repertoires and HIV-1 epitope variants. Only in-frame clones appear in the TCRdb table, and some are missing; sequencing was by immunoSEQ multiplex PCR. The sample records 80,000 to 95,000 clones, around 67% being singletons. The material sequenced was uncultured baseline CD8+ T cells from peripheral blood mononuclear cells (PBMCs). These receptors originate from a male donor with HIV.

In regard to this clone: One junction end does not reproduce the germline sequence, and a read error may be involved. Other DNA sequences in the sample encode the same CDR3. In DNA form, the CDR3 reads TGTGCCAGCAGCGGTAGCGGGGGGGCCGGGAATGAACAGTTCTTC. Translation gives CASSGSGGAGNEQFF. The chain is built from TRBV9 and TRBJ2-1; the match to TRBD2 covers 11 bases. The CDR3 contains 15 residues. Looked up from germline, CDR1 is SGDLS and CDR2 is YYNGEE.

The V call is TRBV29-1, the J call TRBJ2-3; TRBD2 aligns across 14 bases. Germline CDR1 and CDR2: SQVTM and ANQGSEA. The CDR3 is made up of 16 amino acids. After removal of 1 base from V and 5 bases from J, the junction contained 5 bases not matched to a gene. In DNA, the CDR3 is TGCAGCGTTGAAGCTAGACTAGCGGGGGGGGGAGATACGCAGTATTTT. Its protein is CSVEARLAGGGDTQYF.

The V call is TRBV19, the J call TRBJ2-3, with D possibly TRBD2 on 5 matching bases. The CDR3 loop spans 14 amino acids. Germline V gene data show CDR1 as LNHDA and CDR2 as SQIVND (reference sequence). Trimming left V 3 bases short and J 0 bases short, with 7 bases between. The CDR3 sequence is CASSMWTSTDTQYF. The CDR3 nucleotides read TGTGCCAGTAGTATGTGGACTAGCACAGATACGCAGTATTTT. Filled out from reference TRBV19 and TRBJ2-3, the complete variable domain reads DGGITQSPKYLFRKEGQNVTLSCEQNLNHDAMYWYRQDPGQGLRLIYYSQIVNDFQKGDIAEGYSVSREKKESFPLTVTSAQKNPTAFYLCASSMWTSTDTQYFGPGTRLTVL.

This clone occurred a few times. The gene calls are TRBV9 and TRBJ1-1, with D unresolved. This CDR3 comprises 14 residues. Trimming left V 2 bases short and J 1 base short, with 9 bases between. Germline V gives CDR1 SGDLS, CDR2 YYNGEE. CDR3 sequence: CASSVGPENTEAFF. CDR3 nucleotides: TGTGCCAGCAGCGTCGGACCCGAGAACACTGAAGCTTTCTTT.

The J gene is TRBJ2-7, the V gene TRBV19; a possible D gene is TRBD1 (5 bases). V was clipped by 9 bases and J by 5 bases, with 23 bases between them. Germline CDR1 is LNHDA and CDR2 is SQIVND (reference sequence). The CDR3 sequence is 15 residues long. CDR3 in amino acids: CASNSPQAGKDEQYF. The CDR3 DNA is TGTGCCAGCAACTCCCCCCAAGCAGGGAAAGACGAGCAGTACTTC.

Here the CDR3 DNA reads TGTGCCAGCAGCTTAGACTGGGGGGGCAATGAGCAGTTCTTC. Amino acid sequence: CASSLDWGGNEQFF. The chain carries TRBV7-7 and TRBJ2-1, with 7 bases aligning to TRBD2. Looked up from germline, CDR1 is SSHAT and CDR2 is FNYEAQ (reference sequence). The CDR3 is made up of 14 amino acids. J gave up 6 bases and V 1 base, and 3 bases lay outside the gene matches.

The chain joins TRBV7-6 to TRBJ2-1; D call uncertain. Germline CDR1 SGHVS, CDR2 FNYEAQ. This CDR3 contains 12 residues. The V and J ends lost 5 bases and 10 bases respectively, with 12 bases between them. The CDR3 region is CASSLDAGEQFF. The CDR3, as DNA: TGTGCCAGCAGCCTCGACGCAGGCGAGCAGTTCTTC. The complete variable domain, with remaining parts taken from reference TRBV7-6 and TRBJ2-1, reads GAGVSQSPRYKVTKRGQDVALRCDPISGHVSLYWYRQALGQGPEFLTYFNYEAQQDKSGLPNDRFSAERPEGSISTLTIQRTEQRDSAMYRCASSLDAGEQFFGPGTRLTVL.

The rearrangement links TRBV18 to TRBJ2-7; either TRBD1 or TRBD2 may supply D (5 bases each). The length of the CDR3 is 13 residues. Germline loops: CDR1 KGHSH, CDR2 LQKENI. V was shortened by 4 bases and J by 5 bases, with 12 bases between the two germline ends. CDR3 region: CASSLGPDHEQYF. In DNA, the CDR3 is TGTGCCAGCTCACTGGGACCGGACCACGAGCAGTACTTC.

This clone was counted only a few times. The chain combines TRBV30 with TRBJ1-5, with D maybe TRBD1 (6 bases). V shed 5 bases and J shed 5 bases, with 13 bases lying between them. The CDR3 length is 13 residues. CDR1 and CDR2 (germline): GTSNPN, SVGIG (reference sequence). The CDR3 reads CAWGQRQDQPQHF. CDR3 DNA sequence: TGTGCCTGGGGACAGCGCCAAGATCAGCCCCAGCATTTT. The entire variable domain, with the rest obtained from reference TRBV30 and TRBJ1-5, is as follows: SQTIHQWPATLVQPVGSPLSLECTVEGTSNPNLYWYRQAAGRGLQLLFYSVGIGQISSEVPQNLSASRPQDRQFILSSKKLLLSDSGFYLCAWGQRQDQPQHFGDGTRLSIL.

This clone showed up just a few times. This chain uses TRBV28 with TRBJ2-2, with D possibly being TRBD1 (7 bases). This CDR3 is 15 amino acids long. Germline CDR1 MDHEN, CDR2 SYDVKM. The V gene lost 7 bases and the J gene lost 2 bases, with 14 bases spanning the gap. CDR3 region: CASTQGGVNTGELFF. DNA of the CDR3: TGTGCCAGCACCCAGGGGGGCGTCAACACCGGGGAGCTGTTTTTT.

The chain has TRBV19 and TRBJ2-7; 7 bases are shared with TRBD2. The CDR3 length is 16 residues. V dropped 5 bases and J dropped 2; count of bases not matched to a gene: 12. From germline, CDR1 is LNHDA and CDR2 SQIVND (reference sequence). The CDR3: CASSHPSTSPTYEQYF. CDR3 DNA sequence: TGTGCCAGTAGTCATCCATCGACTAGCCCAACCTACGAGCAGTACTTC.

The chain combines TRBV6-1 with TRBJ1-4, with a possible D match to TRBD1 (5 bases). Germline V gene lookup returns CDR1 MNHNS and CDR2 SASEGT. Between the trimmed V and J ends, which lost 6 bases and 7 bases, there was a span of 18 bases. The CDR3 has 15 amino acids. The CDR3 here is CASRSIGTSSEKLFF. The CDR3 DNA follows: TGTGCCAGCAGAAGTATCGGGACCAGTAGTGAAAAACTGTTTTTT.

This rearrangement joins TRBV6-5 to TRBJ2-7; 13 nucleotides line up with TRBD2. The CDR3 sequence is 15 residues long. With 4 bases clipped from V and 5 bases from J, the junction kept 5 bases outside the gene matches. Germline V lookup: CDR1 MNHEY, CDR2 SVGAGI. The CDR3 reads CASSFGLAGANEQYF. For the CDR3, the DNA is TGTGCCAGCAGTTTTGGACTAGCGGGAGCTAACGAGCAGTACTTC.